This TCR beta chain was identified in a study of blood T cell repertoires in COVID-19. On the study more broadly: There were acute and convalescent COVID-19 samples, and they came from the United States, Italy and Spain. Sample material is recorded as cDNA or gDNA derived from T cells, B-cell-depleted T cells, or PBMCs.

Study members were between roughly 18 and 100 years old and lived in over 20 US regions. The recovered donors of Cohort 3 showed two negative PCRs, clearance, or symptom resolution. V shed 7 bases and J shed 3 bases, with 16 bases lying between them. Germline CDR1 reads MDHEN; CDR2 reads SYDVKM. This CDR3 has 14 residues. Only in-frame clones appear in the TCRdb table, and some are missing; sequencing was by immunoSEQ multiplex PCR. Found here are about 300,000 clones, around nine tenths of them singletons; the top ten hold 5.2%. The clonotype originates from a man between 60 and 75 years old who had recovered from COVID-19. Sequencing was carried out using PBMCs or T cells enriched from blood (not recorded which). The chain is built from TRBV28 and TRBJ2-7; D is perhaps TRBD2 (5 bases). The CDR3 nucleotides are TGTGCCAGCACCCGAGGGCTAGCCTTCTACGAGCAGTACTTC. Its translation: CASTRGLAFYEQYF.